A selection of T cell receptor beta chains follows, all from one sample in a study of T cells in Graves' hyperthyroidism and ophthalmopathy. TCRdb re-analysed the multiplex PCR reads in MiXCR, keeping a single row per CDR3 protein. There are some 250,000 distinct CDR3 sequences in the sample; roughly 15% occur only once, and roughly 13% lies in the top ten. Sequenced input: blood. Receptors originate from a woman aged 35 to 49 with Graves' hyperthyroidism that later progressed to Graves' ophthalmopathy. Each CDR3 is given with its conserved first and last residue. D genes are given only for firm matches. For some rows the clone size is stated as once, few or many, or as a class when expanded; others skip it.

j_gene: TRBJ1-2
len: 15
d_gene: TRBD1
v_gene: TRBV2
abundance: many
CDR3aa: CASSDIRQGDYGYTF
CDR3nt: TGTGCCAGCAGTGATATACGGCAGGGGGACTATGGCTACACCTTC

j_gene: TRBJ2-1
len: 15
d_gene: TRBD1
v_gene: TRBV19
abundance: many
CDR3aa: CATAHRDRVYNEQFF
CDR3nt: TGTGCCACCGCACACCGGGACAGAGTCTACAATGAGCAGTTCTTC

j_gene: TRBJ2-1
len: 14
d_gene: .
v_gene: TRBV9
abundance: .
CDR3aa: CASSVGSTYNEQFF
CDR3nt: TGTGCCAGCAGCGTAGGGTCCACCTACAATGAGCAGTTCTTC

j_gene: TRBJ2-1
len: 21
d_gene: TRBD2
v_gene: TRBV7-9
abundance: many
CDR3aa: CASSLEGGGRGLAGGYNEQFF
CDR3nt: TGTGCCAGCAGCTTAGAGGGGGGGGGCAGGGGACTAGCGGGAGGCTACAATGAGCAGTTCTTC

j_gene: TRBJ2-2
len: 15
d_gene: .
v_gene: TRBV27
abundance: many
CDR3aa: CASSWGVANTGELFF
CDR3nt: TGTGCCAGCAGTTGGGGAGTAGCGAACACCGGGGAGCTGTTTTTT

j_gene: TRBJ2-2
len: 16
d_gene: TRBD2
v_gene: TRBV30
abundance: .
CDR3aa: CAWSVWLAGFTGELFF
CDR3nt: TGTGCCTGGAGTGTATGGCTAGCGGGATTCACCGGGGAGCTGTTTTTT

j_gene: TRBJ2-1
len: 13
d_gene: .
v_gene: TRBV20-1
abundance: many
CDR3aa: CSASSRGESEQFF
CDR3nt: TGCAGTGCTAGCTCCAGGGGGGAAAGTGAGCAGTTCTTC

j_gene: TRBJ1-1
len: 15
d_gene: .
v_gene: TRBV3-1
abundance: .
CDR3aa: CASSQEFRGFGEAFF
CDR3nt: TGTGCCAGCAGCCAAGAGTTTAGGGGTTTCGGTGAAGCTTTCTTT

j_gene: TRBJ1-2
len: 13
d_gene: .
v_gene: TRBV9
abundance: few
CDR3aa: CASSVGADYGYTF
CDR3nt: TGTGCCAGCAGCGTAGGGGCAGACTATGGCTACACCTTC

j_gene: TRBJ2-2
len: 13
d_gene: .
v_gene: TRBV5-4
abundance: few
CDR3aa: CARGTQGTGELFF
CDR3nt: TGTGCCAGGGGTACACAGGGTACCGGGGAGCTGTTTTTT

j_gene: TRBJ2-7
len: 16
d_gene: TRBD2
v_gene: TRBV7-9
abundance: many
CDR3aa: CASSLNPAGVVHEQYF
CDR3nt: TGTGCCAGCAGCTTAAATCCAGCGGGAGTAGTACACGAGCAGTACTTC

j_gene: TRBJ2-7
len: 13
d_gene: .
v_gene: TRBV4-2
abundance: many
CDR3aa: CASSHRDSYEQYF
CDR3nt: TGTGCCAGCAGCCATAGAGACTCCTACGAGCAGTACTTC

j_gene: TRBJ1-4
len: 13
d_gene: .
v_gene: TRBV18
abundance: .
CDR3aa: CASSLTGTWELFF
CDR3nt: TGTGCCAGCTCACTTACAGGGACCTGGGAACTGTTTTTT

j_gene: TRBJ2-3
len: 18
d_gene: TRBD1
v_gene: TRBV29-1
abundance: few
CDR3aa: CSAEGWDSSPTVTDTQYF
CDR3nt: TGCAGCGCTGAAGGTTGGGACAGTTCCCCCACGGTCACAGATACGCAGTATTTT

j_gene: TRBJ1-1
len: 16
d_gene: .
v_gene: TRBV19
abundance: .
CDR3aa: CASSIDRAGENTEAFF
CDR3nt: TGTGCCAGTAGTATAGATCGTGCAGGAGAGAACACTGAAGCTTTCTTT

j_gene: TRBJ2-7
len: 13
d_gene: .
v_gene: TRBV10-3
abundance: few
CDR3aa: CAISGDRVYEQYF
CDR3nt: TGTGCCATCAGTGGCGACAGAGTATACGAGCAGTACTTC

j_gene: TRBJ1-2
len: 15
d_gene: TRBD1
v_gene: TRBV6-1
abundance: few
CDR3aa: CASSRTRTGPYGYTF
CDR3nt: TGTGCCAGCAGCCGTACCCGGACAGGGCCCTATGGCTACACCTTC

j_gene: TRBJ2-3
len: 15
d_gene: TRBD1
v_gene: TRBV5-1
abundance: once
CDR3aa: CAGSGGQGLTDTQYF
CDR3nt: TGCGCCGGCAGCGGAGGACAGGGTTTGACAGATACGCAGTATTTT

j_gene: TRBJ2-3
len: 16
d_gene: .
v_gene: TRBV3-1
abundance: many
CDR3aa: CASSPVGGSVADTQYF
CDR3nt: TGTGCCAGCAGCCCCGTTGGGGGGAGTGTTGCAGATACGCAGTATTTT

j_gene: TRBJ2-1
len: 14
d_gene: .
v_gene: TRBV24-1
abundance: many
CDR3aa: CATSDLKRVNEQFF
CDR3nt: TGTGCCACCAGTGATTTGAAGAGGGTCAATGAGCAGTTCTTC

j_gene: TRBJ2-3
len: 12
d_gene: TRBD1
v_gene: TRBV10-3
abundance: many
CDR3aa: CAIQGASDTQYF
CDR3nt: TGTGCCATTCAGGGGGCGTCAGATACGCAGTATTTT

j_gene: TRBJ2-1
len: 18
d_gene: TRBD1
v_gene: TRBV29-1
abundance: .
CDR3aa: CSVEPPRARDRLFNEQLF
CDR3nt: TGCAGCGTTGAACCCCCTAGGGCCCGGGACAGGTTATTCAATGAGCAGCTCTTC

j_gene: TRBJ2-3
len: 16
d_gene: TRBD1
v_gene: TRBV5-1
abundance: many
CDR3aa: CASSLRGQGLSDTQYF
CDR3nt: TGCGCCAGCAGCTTAAGGGGACAGGGGCTATCAGATACGCAGTATTTT

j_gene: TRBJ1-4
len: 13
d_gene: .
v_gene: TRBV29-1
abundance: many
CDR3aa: CSGRGATNEKLFF
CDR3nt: TGCAGCGGACGTGGTGCAACTAATGAAAAACTGTTTTTT

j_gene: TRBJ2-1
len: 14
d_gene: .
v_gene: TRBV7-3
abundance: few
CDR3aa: CASSLNPGGNEQFF
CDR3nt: TGTGCCAGCAGCTTAAATCCCGGGGGAAATGAGCAGTTCTTC

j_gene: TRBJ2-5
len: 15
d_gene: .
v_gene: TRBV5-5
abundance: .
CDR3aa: CASESGQRYQETQYF
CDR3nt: TGTGCCAGCGAGAGTGGACAGAGGTACCAAGAGACCCAGTACTTC

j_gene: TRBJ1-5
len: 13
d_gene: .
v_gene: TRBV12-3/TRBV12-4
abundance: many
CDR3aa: CASSRQENQPQHF
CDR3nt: TGTGCCAGCAGTCGACAGGAGAATCAGCCCCAGCATTTT

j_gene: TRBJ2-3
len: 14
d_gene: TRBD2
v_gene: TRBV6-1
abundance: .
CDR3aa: CASNKRDRTDTQYF
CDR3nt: TGTGCCAGCAATAAGCGGGATCGCACAGATACGCAGTATTTT

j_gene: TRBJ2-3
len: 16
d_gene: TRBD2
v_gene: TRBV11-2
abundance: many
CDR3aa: CASSSIMTSVSDTQYF
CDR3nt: TGTGCCAGCAGCTCGATCATGACTAGCGTATCAGATACGCAGTATTTT

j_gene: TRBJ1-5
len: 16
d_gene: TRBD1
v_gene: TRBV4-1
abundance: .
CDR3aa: CASSPLGTGSNQPQHF
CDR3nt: TGCGCCAGCAGCCCTCTGGGGACAGGGAGCAATCAGCCCCAGCATTTT

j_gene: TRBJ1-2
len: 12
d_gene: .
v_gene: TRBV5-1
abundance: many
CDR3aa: CASKGILLGYTF
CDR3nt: TGCGCCAGCAAGGGGATTCTCCTAGGCTACACCTTC

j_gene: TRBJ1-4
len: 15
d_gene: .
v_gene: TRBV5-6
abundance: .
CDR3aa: CASSRPLAANEKLFF
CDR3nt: TGTGCCAGCAGTCGACCGCTGGCGGCTAATGAAAAACTGTTTTTT